These 9 T cell receptor beta chains came from one sample sequenced in a study of blood T cell repertoires in COVID-19. Clones were read by immunoSEQ multiplex PCR, and TCRdb kept only the in-frame ones, dropping some. This sample has under 300,000 clones, with about nine tenths found just once. Specimen: PBMCs or T cells enriched from blood (not recorded which). Receptor source: a woman in her thirties or forties who had recovered from COVID-19.

V usage is TRBV28 and J usage is TRBJ1-2, with D maybe TRBD1 (6 bases). The V end lost 5 bases, the J end lost 2 bases, and 18 bases lay between the germline ends. CDR1 is MDHEN and CDR2 is SYDVKM in the germline V gene. CDR3 length: 16 residues. The CDR3 coding sequence is TGTGCCAGCAGTCTCCTCTACTTGGGACACAACTATGGCTACACCTTC. Its translation is CASSLLYLGHNYGYTF.

This rearrangement joins TRBV4-1 to TRBJ2-5; the match to TRBD1 covers 8 bases. Looked up from germline, CDR1 is MGHRA and CDR2 is YSYEKL. Trimming took 1 base from V and 5 from J; bases not matched to a gene: 6. This CDR3 comprises 15 residues. The CDR3 nucleotides read TGCGCCAGCAGCCAAGCGTTACAGGGGGTTGAGACCCAGTACTTC. It specifies CASSQALQGVETQYF.

The J gene is TRBJ1-2, the V gene TRBV4-1; D not resolved. V gave up 2 bases and J gave up 4 bases, with 11 bases separating them. This CDR3 comprises 14 residues. Germline V gene lookup returns CDR1 MGHRA and CDR2 YSYEKL. The CDR3 spells CASSQLSGSYGYTF. CDR3 coding DNA: TGCGCCAGCAGCCAACTATCCGGTTCCTATGGCTACACCTTC.

In its sample, this clone was seen a few times. This rearrangement joins TRBV12-3 or TRBV12-4 to TRBJ2-7; 7 bases line up with TRBD2. This CDR3 is built from 13 residues. V was pared by 3 bases and J by 6 bases, with 5 bases of the junction left unmatched. CDR3: CASSFIREGEQYF. The CDR3, as DNA: TGTGCCAGCAGTTTCATAAGGGAGGGCGAGCAGTACTTC.

The chain's CDR3 is CASSSRGPGSMNTEAFF. CDR3 nucleotides: TGCGCCAGCAGCTCGCGGGGACCGGGGTCCATGAACACTGAAGCTTTCTTT. The chain couples TRBV5-1 to TRBJ1-1; TRBD1 might be the D (5 bases). CDR1 and CDR2 (germline): SGHRS, YFSETQ. V lost 3 bases and J 0 bases, leaving 18 bases between the germline ends. The CDR3 spans 17 residues.

This chain uses TRBV5-1 with TRBJ1-5, with unresolved D. V was trimmed by 1 base and J by 5 bases, leaving 10 bases between them. Germline-derived CDR1 and CDR2 are SGHRS and YFSETQ. The CDR3 has 14 amino acids. The CDR3 is CASSLNRGDQPQHF. The CDR3 nucleotides read TGCGCCAGCAGCTTGAATAGAGGAGATCAGCCCCAGCATTTT.

The J gene is TRBJ2-5, the V gene TRBV27; D possibly corresponds to TRBD1 (5 bases). Germline V gene data show CDR1 as MNHEY and CDR2 as SMNVEV (reference sequence). Trimming took 5 bases from V and 3 from J, leaving 13 bases between them. This CDR3 is 14 amino acids long. CDR3 DNA sequence: TGTGCCAGCAGTCCGAGCAGGGATGAAGAGACCCAGTACTTC. As protein: CASSPSRDEETQYF.

The rearrangement links TRBV3-1 (or the pseudogene TRBV3-2) to TRBJ1-5, with D perhaps matching TRBD1 (5 bases). CDR1 and CDR2 from the germline V gene are LGHDT and YNNKEL (reference sequence). The CDR3 spans 12 residues. Trimming took off 0 bases at V and 11 bases at J, with 8 bases between the two ends. The CDR3 protein is CASSQDGGTQHF. The CDR3 bases are TGTGCCAGCAGCCAAGATGGGGGGACCCAGCATTTT.

The chain uses TRBV5-1 and TRBJ1-3, with a tentative D call TRBD1 (6 bases). The germline V and J ends were trimmed by 0 bases and 2 bases, with 6 bases remaining between them. CDR1 and CDR2 (germline): SGHRS, YFSETQ. CDR3 size: 14 residues. Written as DNA, the CDR3 is TGCGCCAGCAGCTTGGGGACAGCTGGAAACACCATATATTTT. Translating gives CASSLGTAGNTIYF. Combining the CDR3 with reference TRBV5-1 and TRBJ1-3 gives the whole variable domain KAGVTQTPRYLIKTRGQQVTLSCSPISGHRSVSWYQQTPGQGLQFLFEYFSETQRNKGNFPGRFSGRQFSNSRSEMNVSTLELGDSALYLCASSLGTAGNTIYFGEGSWLTVV.